This entry lists 29 T cell receptor beta chains sequenced from one sample in a study of blood T cell repertoires in COVID-19. Assay: immunoSEQ multiplex PCR; the TCRdb copy retains only in-frame clones and omits some. The sample yields about 220,000 clones, almost 90% seen once. Material: PBMCs or T cells enriched from blood (not recorded which). These receptors were obtained from a woman aged 45-60 years with acute COVID-19.

Remarks on this clone: It may be a read error: a sequence one base away is much more abundant. CDR3 nucleotide sequence: TGTGCCAGCAGCTTAGTCAGGGCTGGAAACACCATATATTTT. It specifies CASSLVRAGNTIYF. The V call is TRBV7-9, the J call TRBJ1-3; D possibly corresponds to TRBD1 (5 bases). V lost 1 base, J lost 2 bases, and 6 bases lay in between. From germline, CDR1 is SEHNR and CDR2 FQNEAQ (reference sequence). The CDR3 is 14 residues long.

This clone was seen just once. This chain connects TRBV5-4 to TRBJ2-1; 10 positions agree with TRBD1. The CDR3 spans 14 residues. J was trimmed by 8 bases and V by 4 bases; bases with no gene match: 6. Germline assignment: CDR1 SGHNT and CDR2 YYREEE (reference sequence). The CDR3, as DNA: TGTGCCAGCAGCCCCGGGACAGGGGTCCATGAGCAGTTCTTC. This sequence encodes CASSPGTGVHEQFF.

The chain carries TRBV29-1 and TRBJ2-5, with D unclear. CDR1 is SQVTM and CDR2 is ANQGSEA in the germline V gene. The CDR3 covers 11 residues. V lost 7 bases to trimming and J lost 5 bases, with 11 bases between them. CDR3 DNA sequence: TGCAGCGGCGGAGTTTATGAGACCCAGTACTTC. Translating it yields CSGGVYETQYF.

The chain uses TRBV27 and TRBJ2-1; TRBD1 matches 8 bases. This CDR3 contains 16 residues. Germline V gives CDR1 MNHEY, CDR2 SMNVEV (reference sequence). With V trimmed by 4 bases and J by 5 bases, 10 bases remained unmatched. CDR3 DNA sequence: TGTGCCAGCAGTTACGGACAGGGCCGGCAGGACAATGAGCAGTTCTTC. This translates into CASSYGQGRQDNEQFF.

The genes are TRBV28 and TRBJ2-7; 9 nucleotides align to TRBD1. Losses at the gene ends were 6 bases for V and 2 bases for J; bases not matched to a gene: 5. The CDR3 covers 14 residues. CDR1 and CDR2 from the germline V gene are MDHEN and SYDVKM. CDR3 in amino acids: CASSRGQGPYEQYF. The CDR3, as DNA: TGTGCCAGCAGCAGGGGACAGGGTCCCTACGAGCAGTACTTC. The full variable domain, completed using reference TRBV28 and TRBJ2-7, is DVKVTQSSRYLVKRTGEKVFLECVQDMDHENMFWYRQDPGLGLRLIYFSYDVKMKEKGDIPEGYSVSREKKERFSLILESASTNQTSMYLCASSRGQGPYEQYFGPGTRLTVT.

The rearrangement links TRBV6-5 to TRBJ1-4, with D unclear. Germline V lookup: CDR1 MNHEY, CDR2 SVGAGI. V was trimmed by 7 bases and J by 1 base, leaving 10 bases between them. The CDR3 has 14 amino acids. CDR3 in amino acids: CASTTHRTNEKLFF. The CDR3 coding sequence is TGTGCCAGCACCACCCATAGAACTAATGAAAAACTGTTTTTT.

This sequence joins TRBV4-1 and TRBJ1-2; 7 bases map to TRBD1. The V gene end was trimmed by 1 base and the J gene end by 4 bases; junction bases not matched to a gene: 9. The germline V gene has CDR1 MGHRA and CDR2 YSYEKL. CDR3 length equals 16 residues. The CDR3 nucleotides are TGCGCCAGCAGCCAAGGGAGAGGGGGCGCGGGCTATGGCTACACCTTC. Its protein is CASSQGRGGAGYGYTF.

This clone was counted a single time. In nucleotides, the CDR3 is TGTGCCAGCAGCGGCGGGCTCGGCAATCAGCCCCAGCATTTT. Protein product: CASSGGLGNQPQHF. V gene TRBV9 combines with J gene TRBJ1-5, with D unresolved. V lost 3 bases and J 2 bases, leaving 9 bases between the germline ends. Germline V CDR1 and CDR2: SGDLS, YYNGEE. The CDR3 runs 14 residues. The full variable domain, completed using reference TRBV9 and TRBJ1-5, is DSGVTQTPKHLITATGQRVTLRCSPRSGDLSVYWYQQSLDQGLQFLIQYYNGEERAKGNILERFSAQQFPDLHSELNLSSLELGDSALYFCASSGGLGNQPQHFGDGTRLSIL.

This clone was recorded a few times. The V call is TRBV24-1, the J call TRBJ2-1; D call uncertain. Germline V gene lookup returns CDR1 KGHDR and CDR2 SFDVKD. The CDR3 contains 16 residues. V lost 1 base and J 0 bases, leaving 9 bases between the germline ends. The DNA for the CDR3 is TGTGCCACCAGTGATTTTGGGCTTAGCTCCTACAATGAGCAGTTCTTC. The encoded protein is CATSDFGLSSYNEQFF.

The count of this clone is one. The V gene is TRBV11-2, the J gene TRBJ2-1; 7 nucleotides line up with TRBD1. J was trimmed by 1 base and V by 2 bases; bases with no gene match: 8. This CDR3 contains 17 residues. Germline V CDR1 and CDR2: SGHAT, FQNNGV. CDR3 in amino acids: CASSLRGQRSSYNEQFF. The CDR3 bases are TGTGCCAGCAGCTTACGGGGACAGAGGAGTTCCTACAATGAGCAGTTCTTC. The complete variable domain, with remaining parts taken from reference TRBV11-2 and TRBJ2-1, reads EAGVAQSPRYKIIEKRQSVAFWCNPISGHATLYWYQQILGQGPKLLIQFQNNGVVDDSQLPKDRFSAERLKGVDSTLKIQPAKLEDSAVYLCASSLRGQRSSYNEQFFGPGTRLTVL.

This clone has just one count. V gene TRBV4-1 combines with J gene TRBJ2-3; 16 bases map to TRBD2. CDR3 length: 17 residues. The J segment lost 2 bases and the V segment lost 3 bases, leaving 2 bases of the junction unmatched. Germline CDR1 and CDR2: MGHRA and YSYEKL. The CDR3 DNA is TGCGCCAGCAGCCAGGGGACTAGCGGGAGGGCCACAGATACGCAGTATTTT. Its translation is CASSQGTSGRATDTQYF.

This chain links TRBV12-3 or TRBV12-4 with TRBJ2-7; D possibly corresponds to TRBD2 (5 bases). The CDR3 totals 12 residues. The germline V and J ends were trimmed by 0 bases and 10 bases, with 10 bases remaining between them. The CDR3 DNA sequence: TGTGCCAGCAGTTTAGCGCTGGGAGAACAGTACTTC. Its translation: CASSLALGEQYF.

The V and J genes are TRBV4-1 and TRBJ2-1, with 12 bases fitting TRBD2. This CDR3 region has 16 residues. Germline V lookup: CDR1 MGHRA, CDR2 YSYEKL. The J segment lost 7 bases and the V segment lost 2 bases, leaving 6 bases of the junction unmatched. CDR3 DNA sequence: TGCGCCAGCAGCCAATCCACTAGCGGGAGGTTGAATGAGCAGTTCTTC. The encoded protein is CASSQSTSGRLNEQFF.

The chain carries TRBV10-3 and TRBJ1-4; no clear D gene. Germline assignment: CDR1 ENHRY and CDR2 SYGVKD. CDR3 length: 14 residues. The V end was cut by 3 bases, the J end by 7 bases, with 12 bases between. This CDR3 is CAISDGELVEKLFF. The CDR3 coding sequence is TGTGCCATCAGTGACGGGGAGTTGGTTGAAAAACTGTTTTTT.

The chain is built from TRBV10-3 and TRBJ2-7; 7 nucleotides line up with TRBD2. This CDR3 is 15 amino acids long. After removal of 4 bases from V and 9 bases from J, the junction contained 15 bases not matched to a gene. CDR1 and CDR2 from the germline V gene are ENHRY and SYGVKD. Here the CDR3 DNA reads TGTGCCATCAGTGCATGGGCGGGAGAGGAGCGAACGCAGTACTTC. Amino acid sequence: CAISAWAGEERTQYF.

V and J are TRBV20-1 and TRBJ2-7, with no clear D. Germline V CDR1 and CDR2: DFQATT, SNEGSKA (reference sequence). This CDR3 region has 9 residues. V lost 3 bases and J lost 6, with 3 bases in between. As DNA, the CDR3 is TGCAGTGCTAGCCTCGAGCAGTACTTC. Its protein product is CSASLEQYF.

The chain combines TRBV7-8 with TRBJ1-4; no firm D call. Trimming took off 1 base at V and 10 bases at J, with 13 bases between the two ends. Germline values: CDR1 SGHVS, CDR2 FQNEAQ. The CDR3 runs 14 residues. The chain's CDR3 is CASSLGPDGGKLFF. The CDR3 bases are TGTGCCAGCAGCTTAGGTCCCGACGGAGGAAAACTGTTTTTT.

J is TRBJ1-2 and V is TRBV9; perhaps TRBD1 as D (6 bases). The CDR3 consists of 13 residues. The V and J ends lost 2 bases and 8 bases respectively, with 13 bases between them. CDR1 SGDLS and CDR2 YYNGEE come from the germline V gene. The CDR3: CASSVGTLRGYTF. The CDR3 nucleotides are TGTGCCAGCAGCGTTGGGACACTCCGGGGCTACACCTTC.

The rearrangement uses TRBV7-3 and TRBJ1-2; 10 nucleotides line up with TRBD1. V shed 6 bases and J 7 bases; nucleotides not matched to a gene: 5. CDR1 and CDR2 from the germline V gene are SGHTA and FQGTGA. The CDR3 has 13 residues. The CDR3 is CASRAGQGGGYTF. In DNA, the CDR3 is TGTGCCAGCAGAGCTGGACAGGGGGGTGGCTACACCTTC. The full variable domain, rest sourced from reference TRBV7-3 and TRBJ1-2, is GAGVSQTPSNKVTEKGKYVELRCDPISGHTALYWYRQSLGQGPEFLIYFQGTGAADDSGLPNDRFFAVRPEGSVSTLKIQRTERGDSAVYLCASRAGQGGGYTFGSGTRLTVV.

The gene calls are TRBV4-2 and TRBJ2-1; 10 nucleotides agree with TRBD1. Germline V CDR1 and CDR2: LGHNA, YNFKEQ. CDR3 length: 16 residues. The ends lost 5 bases at V and 5 bases at J; junction bases unmatched: 9. The CDR3 reads CASSSPPGQGHNEQFF. The DNA of the CDR3 is TGTGCCAGCAGCTCCCCCCCGGGACAGGGGCACAATGAGCAGTTCTTC.

A remark on this clone: Compared with germline, one end of the junction differs, possibly owing to a read error. The genes are TRBV11-3 and TRBJ2-1; 10 bases match TRBD1. Germline V gives CDR1 SGHNT, CDR2 YENEEA. The CDR3 has 16 residues. The CDR3 sequence: CASSLEGQGRYNEQFF. The CDR3 DNA is TGTGCCAGCAGCCTAGAGGGACAGGGGCGTTACAATGAGCAGTTCTTC.

V is TRBV5-4 and J is TRBJ2-5, with D possibly TRBD1 on 5 matching bases. The length of the CDR3 is 14 residues. Trimming cost V 1 base and J 5 bases, with 12 bases left between them. Germline V CDR1 and CDR2: SGHNT, YYREEE (reference sequence). The CDR3 DNA is TGTGCCAGCAGCTTGCAGGGAACTGGGGAGACCCAGTACTTC. This encodes CASSLQGTGETQYF.

The chain joins TRBV9 to TRBJ2-7; D gene ambiguous. This CDR3 comprises 13 residues. Deletions cut 0 bases from V and 5 bases from J, with 9 bases between. Per germline, CDR1 SGDLS and CDR2 YYNGEE. CDR3 sequence reads: CASSVGRPDEQYF. Here the CDR3 DNA reads TGTGCCAGCAGCGTAGGGAGACCCGACGAGCAGTACTTC.

The CDR3 here is CASSPTSGANTGELFF. The CDR3 DNA reads TGCGCCAGCAGCCCCACTAGCGGGGCGAACACCGGGGAGCTGTTTTTT. The rearrangement joins TRBV5-1 to TRBJ2-2; 10 bases are a match to TRBD2. The CDR3 has 16 amino acids. Germline V gene sequence: CDR1 SGHRS, CDR2 YFSETQ. V lost 4 bases, J lost 0 bases, and 3 bases stayed unmatched.

The gene calls are TRBV5-5 and TRBJ2-7; TRBD1 matches 11 bases. The CDR3 is 14 residues long. Unmatched junction bases numbered 4, after V lost 4 bases and J lost 4 bases. Germline V gives CDR1 SGHKS, CDR2 YYEKEE (reference sequence). In DNA, the CDR3 is TGTGCCAGCAGCGTGGACAGGGGGCAATACGAGCAGTACTTC. This encodes CASSVDRGQYEQYF.

The table lists this clone with a count of one. The rearrangement links TRBV5-8 to TRBJ2-7; TRBD1 matches at 7 bases. The germline CDR1 and CDR2 sequences are SGHTS and YDEGEE. After removal of 3 bases from V and 7 bases from J, the junction contained 7 bases not matched to a gene. The CDR3 is 13 residues long. The CDR3 region has the DNA TGTGCCAGCAGCTCCGAGACAGGGCTTGAGCAGTACTTC. Its translation is CASSSETGLEQYF.

V usage is TRBV6-5 and J usage is TRBJ1-2; possibly TRBD1 for D (5 bases). Germline V CDR1 and CDR2: MNHEY, SVGAGI. The CDR3 consists of 12 residues. Trimming stripped 8 bases from V and 7 bases from J, with 14 bases between. DNA for the CDR3: TGTGCCAGCGTTCTTCGACAGCCTGGCTACACCTTC. This codes for CASVLRQPGYTF.

The genes are TRBV19 and TRBJ2-1, with 9 bases lining up with TRBD1. The V segment lost 6 bases and the J segment 0 bases; nucleotides outside the gene matches: 3. This CDR3 spans 15 amino acids. Germline V gene lookup returns CDR1 LNHDA and CDR2 SQIVND (reference sequence). In nucleotides, the CDR3 is TGTGCCAGTAGACCGACAGGGGGCTCCTACAATGAGCAGTTCTTC. Translated: CASRPTGGSYNEQFF.

J is TRBJ1-1 and V is TRBV10-3, with 11 bases matching TRBD1. This CDR3 contains 16 residues. Trimming cost V 5 bases and J 5 bases; bases outside gene matches: 10. CDR1 and CDR2 (germline): ENHRY, SYGVKD. For the CDR3, the DNA is TGTGCCATCAGTTCCATCTTGGGACAGGGGGTAACTGAAGCTTTCTTT. This encodes CAISSILGQGVTEAFF.